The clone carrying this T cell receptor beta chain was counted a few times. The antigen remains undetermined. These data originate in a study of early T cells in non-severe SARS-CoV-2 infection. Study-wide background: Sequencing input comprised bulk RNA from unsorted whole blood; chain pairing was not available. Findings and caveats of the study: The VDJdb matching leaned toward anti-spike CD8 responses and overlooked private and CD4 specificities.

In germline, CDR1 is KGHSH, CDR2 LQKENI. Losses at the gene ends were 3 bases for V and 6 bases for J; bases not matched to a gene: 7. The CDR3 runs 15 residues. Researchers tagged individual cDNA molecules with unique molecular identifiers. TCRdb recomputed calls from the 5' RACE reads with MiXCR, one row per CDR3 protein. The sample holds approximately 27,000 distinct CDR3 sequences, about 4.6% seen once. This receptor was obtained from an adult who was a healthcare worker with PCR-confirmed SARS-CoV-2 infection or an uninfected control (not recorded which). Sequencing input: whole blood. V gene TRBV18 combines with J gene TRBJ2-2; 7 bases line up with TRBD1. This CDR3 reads CASSPLTGKAGELFF. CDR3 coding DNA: TGTGCCAGCTCACCCCTGACAGGGAAGGCCGGGGAGCTGTTTTTT. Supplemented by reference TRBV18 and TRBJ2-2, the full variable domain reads NAGVMQNPRHLVRRRGQEARLRCSPMKGHSHVYWYRQLPEEGLKFMVYLQKENIIDESGMPKERFSAEFPKEGPSILRIQQVVRGDSAAYFCASSPLTGKAGELFFGEGSRLTVL.